Listed below are T cell receptor beta chains from one sample, sequenced in a study of T cells in Graves' hyperthyroidism and ophthalmopathy. TCRdb re-called the multiplex PCR reads through MiXCR, storing one row per CDR3 protein. The sample gives over 650,000 distinct CDR3 sequences, just under 45% of which show up once; approximately 7.2% is in the top ten. Input material: peripheral blood or thyroid tissue (not recorded which). Receptor source: an adult man with Graves' disease, either hyperthyroidism or ophthalmopathy (not recorded which). Both conserved end residues are trimmed from each CDR3. The order of the fields is D gene, J gene, V gene, clone size, CDR3 protein. A D gene is named only where the DNA matches it firmly. Only part of the rows carry a size: once, few, many, or a class if the clone is expanded.

TRBD1 | TRBJ1-4 | TRBV7-9 | few | ASSLNRGLHEKLF
TRBD1 | TRBJ2-7 | TRBV29-1 | . | SVQGGQGTYEQY
TRBD1 | TRBJ1-2 | TRBV6-1 | few | ASSYTPGQGTGYT
. | TRBJ1-5 | TRBV6-5 | few | ASGRGQADQPQH
. | TRBJ1-1 | TRBV7-6 | many | ASSRVPEAF
. | TRBJ1-1 | TRBV5-6 | . | ASSPVQTTEAF
. | TRBJ1-1 | TRBV12-5 | . | ASGFISMNTEAF
TRBD2 | TRBJ2-2 | TRBV7-6 | . | ASSFIAGGPGELF
. | TRBJ2-7 | TRBV7-7 | . | ASSLEQRYEQY
. | TRBJ1-6 | TRBV5-4 | . | ASSEGQPAYNSPLH
. | TRBJ1-5 | TRBV20-1 | . | SASQGVNQPQH
TRBD1 | TRBJ2-7 | TRBV7-8 | . | ASRPDRGDYEQY
. | TRBJ1-2 | TRBV2 | . | AKRLVSMNSGGYT
. | TRBJ1-5 | TRBV7-2 | many | ASSLRTNQPQH
TRBD2 | TRBJ2-5 | TRBV6-5 | many | ATASGAEETQY
TRBD1 | TRBJ1-1 | TRBV5-1 | few | ASSLGDRPNTEAF
. | TRBJ2-7 | TRBV2 | . | ASSEPNSGYEQY
TRBD1 | TRBJ1-5 | TRBV20-1 | . | SARTQGAVQPQH
. | TRBJ2-7 | TRBV7-9 | once | ASSLEADGQC
TRBD1 | TRBJ1-2 | TRBV4-1 | . | ASSQDGTGNGYT
TRBD1 | TRBJ2-5 | TRBV19 | few | ASTESWDSPETQY
. | TRBJ1-5 | TRBV29-1 | . | SLEGRQDSNQPQH
. | TRBJ2-7 | TRBV15 | . | ATFSASSYEQY
. | TRBJ2-7 | TRBV6-6 | . | ASMRARGASYEQY
. | TRBJ1-1 | TRBV5-1 | . | ASSQRTAGAEAF
. | TRBJ1-6 | TRBV7-2 | . | ASSLASAASSYNSPLH
TRBD1 | TRBJ2-2 | TRBV7-9 | many | ASSSRTGNTGELF
. | TRBJ1-2 | TRBV20-1 | few | SARDQLGIGYT
TRBD1 | TRBJ2-5 | TRBV24-1 | . | ATSDHRGYETQY
. | TRBJ2-2 | TRBV7-9 | . | ASSLARVRTGELF
. | TRBJ1-2 | TRBV11-2 | few | ASSLGPTNYGYT
TRBD1 | TRBJ1-6 | TRBV10-3 | . | AISDTTGGGHQPLH
. | TRBJ1-4 | TRBV29-1 | . | SVEDLGDEKLF
. | TRBJ1-5 | TRBV20-1 | . | SASLSYSNQPRH
. | TRBJ1-2 | TRBV29-1 | . | SVDGQGTNYGYT
. | TRBJ1-2 | TRBV12-3/TRBV12-4 | many | ASSRGAGSVYGYT
. | TRBJ1-2 | TRBV4-2 | few | ASSHQDGYT
. | TRBJ1-4 | TRBV5-1 | . | ASKRQEANEKLF
TRBD2 | TRBJ2-5 | TRBV12-3/TRBV12-4 | . | ASTTGTARGGAQY